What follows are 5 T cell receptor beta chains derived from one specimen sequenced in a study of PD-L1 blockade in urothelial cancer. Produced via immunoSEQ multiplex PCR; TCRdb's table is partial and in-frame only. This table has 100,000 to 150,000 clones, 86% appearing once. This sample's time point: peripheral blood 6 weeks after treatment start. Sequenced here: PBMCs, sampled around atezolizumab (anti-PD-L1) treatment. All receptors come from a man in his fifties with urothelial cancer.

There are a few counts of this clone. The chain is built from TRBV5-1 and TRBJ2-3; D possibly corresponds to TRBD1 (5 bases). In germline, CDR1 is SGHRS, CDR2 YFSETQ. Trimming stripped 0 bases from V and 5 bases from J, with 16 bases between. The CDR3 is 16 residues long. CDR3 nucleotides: TGCGCCAGCAGCTTGGGAGCTGGCAGGGTGGGAGATACGCAGTATTTT. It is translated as CASSLGAGRVGDTQYF. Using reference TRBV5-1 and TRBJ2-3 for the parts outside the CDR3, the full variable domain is KAGVTQTPRYLIKTRGQQVTLSCSPISGHRSVSWYQQTPGQGLQFLFEYFSETQRNKGNFPGRFSGRQFSNSRSEMNVSTLELGDSALYLCASSLGAGRVGDTQYFGPGTRLTVL.

The CDR3 bases are TGTGCCAGCAGGTCCGGGACTAGCGGGACCGGCGGGGAGCTGTTTTTT. This sequence encodes CASRSGTSGTGGELFF. V gene TRBV5-4 combines with J gene TRBJ2-2; 13 bases are shared with TRBD2. The junction had 8 bases not matched to a gene; V was cut back by 5 bases and J by 7 bases. This CDR3 contains 16 residues. Germline V gene lookup returns CDR1 SGHNT and CDR2 YYREEE (reference sequence). The entire variable domain, with the rest obtained from reference TRBV5-4 and TRBJ2-2, is as follows: ETGVTQSPTHLIKTRGQQVTLRCSSQSGHNTVSWYQQALGQGPQFIFQYYREEENGRGNFPPRFSGLQFPNYSSELNVNALELDDSALYLCASRSGTSGTGGELFFGEGSRLTVL.

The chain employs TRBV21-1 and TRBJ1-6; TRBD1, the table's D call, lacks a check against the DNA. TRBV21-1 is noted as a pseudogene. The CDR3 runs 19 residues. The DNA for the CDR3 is TGTGCCAGCAGCAAATGTTCCCTGACAGTGAGCTCCTATAATTCACCCCTCCACTTT. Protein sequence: CASSKCSLTVSSYNSPLHF.

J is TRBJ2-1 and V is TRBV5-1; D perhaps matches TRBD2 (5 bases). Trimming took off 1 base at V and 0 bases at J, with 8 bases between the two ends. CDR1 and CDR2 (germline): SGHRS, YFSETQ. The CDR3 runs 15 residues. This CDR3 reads CASSLPGSSYNEQFF. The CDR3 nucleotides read TGCGCCAGCAGCTTGCCGGGGAGCTCCTACAATGAGCAGTTCTTC.

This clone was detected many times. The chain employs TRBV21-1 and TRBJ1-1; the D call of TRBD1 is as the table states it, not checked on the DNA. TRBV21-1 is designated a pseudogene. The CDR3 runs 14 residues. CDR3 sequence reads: CASSKRQAPTEAFF. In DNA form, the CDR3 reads TGTGCCAGCAGCAAAAGACAGGCCCCAACTGAAGCTTTCTTT.